The 2 T cell receptor beta chains in this list originate from one sample, sequenced in a study of blood T cell repertoires in COVID-19. The repertoire was sequenced with immunoSEQ multiplex PCR; TCRdb's copy has only in-frame clones and lacks some. The data hold about 84,000 clones, with 90% to 95% observed a single time. Sequenced material: peripheral blood. Receptors were obtained from a human donor with active COVID-19. The donor label of this sample is uncertain.

This chain connects TRBV11-3 to TRBJ1-5; D is unresolved. Germline V gives CDR1 SGHNT, CDR2 YENEEA. There are 13 residues in the CDR3. V dropped 0 bases and J dropped 5 bases, with 5 bases sitting between them. The CDR3 loop reads CASSLDPDQPQHF. The DNA of the CDR3 is TGTGCCAGCAGCTTAGACCCAGATCAGCCCCAGCATTTT.

This chain uses TRBV7-2 with TRBJ2-1, with 7 bases lining up with TRBD2. This CDR3 has 19 amino acids. With 0 bases clipped from V and 10 bases from J, the junction kept 21 bases outside the gene matches. Germline CDR1 and CDR2: SGHTA and FQGNSA. The CDR3 DNA reads as TGTGCCAGCAGCTTAGCGCGGGCAGTCGGGAGGTCCGCCTACGGGGAGCAGTTCTTC. Residues: CASSLARAVGRSAYGEQFF.